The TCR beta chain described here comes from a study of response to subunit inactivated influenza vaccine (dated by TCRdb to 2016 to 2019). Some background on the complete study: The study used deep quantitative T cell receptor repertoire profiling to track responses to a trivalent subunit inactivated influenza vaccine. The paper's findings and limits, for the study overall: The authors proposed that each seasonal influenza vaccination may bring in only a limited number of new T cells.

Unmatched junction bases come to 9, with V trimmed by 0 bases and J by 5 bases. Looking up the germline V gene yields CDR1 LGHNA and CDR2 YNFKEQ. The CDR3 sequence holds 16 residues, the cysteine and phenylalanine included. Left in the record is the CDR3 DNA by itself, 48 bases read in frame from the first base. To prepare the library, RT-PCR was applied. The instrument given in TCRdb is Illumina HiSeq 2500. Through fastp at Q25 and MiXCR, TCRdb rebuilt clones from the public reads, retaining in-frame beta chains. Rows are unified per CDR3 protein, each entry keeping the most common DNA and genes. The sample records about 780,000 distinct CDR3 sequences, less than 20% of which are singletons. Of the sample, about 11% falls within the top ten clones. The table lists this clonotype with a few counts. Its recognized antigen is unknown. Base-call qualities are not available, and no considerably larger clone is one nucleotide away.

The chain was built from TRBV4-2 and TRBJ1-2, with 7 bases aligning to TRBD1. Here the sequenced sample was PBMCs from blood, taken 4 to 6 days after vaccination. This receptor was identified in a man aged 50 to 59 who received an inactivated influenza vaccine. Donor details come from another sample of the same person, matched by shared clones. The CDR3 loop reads CASSQDDRALPYGYTF. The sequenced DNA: TGTGCCAGCAGCCAAGACGACAGGGCCCTACCTTATGGCTACACCTTC.